The 18 T cell receptor beta chains in this list originate from one sample, sequenced in a study of blood T cells in healthy people across ages. Primed by a sample-barcoded 5' primer and a J-beta primer mix, a second PCR proceeded for roughly 6 to 12 cycles. A single record per CDR3 protein comes from TCRdb applying MiXCR to the 5' RACE reads. The repertoire includes approximately 800,000 distinct CDR3 sequences, roughly 34% of them detected once, and around 13% sits in the top ten. Sequenced: blood. These receptors were taken from a man younger than 35 in good health.

Concerning this clonotype itself: An end of the junction does not agree with germline; a read error may underlie this. The chain combines TRBV5-1 with TRBJ2-1; tentative D call: TRBD2 (5 bases). The germline V gene has CDR1 SGHRS and CDR2 YFSETQ. The CDR3 is 15 residues long. CDR3 sequence reads: CSSSLSGSSYTEQFF. The CDR3 DNA reads as TGCTCCAGCAGCTTGAGTGGGAGCTCCTACACTGAGCAGTTCTTC.

With respect to this clonotype: Germline is not matched at one junction end, which may reflect a read error. The chain carries TRBV6-5 and TRBJ2-3; 13 bases align to TRBD2. Germline V gene sequence: CDR1 MNHEY, CDR2 SVGAGI. The CDR3 totals 18 residues. Written as DNA, the CDR3 is TGTGCCAGCAGTTTACTAGCGGGGGGGCTTCATGGCACAGATGCGCAGTATTTT. This encodes CASSLLAGGLHGTDAQYF.

The rearrangement links TRBV28 to TRBJ2-3; the D is unclear. The CDR3 contains 11 residues. V lost 7 bases, J lost 2 bases, and 4 bases lay in between. The germline V gene encodes CDR1 MDHEN and CDR2 SYDVKM. CDR3 nucleotides: TGTGCCAGCAAACTCACAGATACGCAGTATTTT. Protein sequence: CASKLTDTQYF.

This sequence joins TRBV15 and TRBJ1-1, with D uncertain. Germline V gene data show CDR1 as LNHNV and CDR2 as YYDKDF (reference sequence). This CDR3 has 15 amino acids. V was cut by 2 bases and J by 9 bases, with 19 bases left in between. The CDR3 DNA reads TGTGCCACCAGCAGATACCTTACCGGGAGTCCTAAAGCTTTCTTT. Its translation: CATSRYLTGSPKAFF. Complete variable domain (other parts from reference TRBV15 and TRBJ1-1): DAMVIQNPRYQVTQFGKPVTLSCSQTLNHNVMYWYQQKSSQAPKLLFHYYDKDFNNEADTPDNFQSRRPNTSFCFLDIRSPGLGDTAMYLCATSRYLTGSPKAFFGQGTRLTVV.

The genes are TRBV20-1 and TRBJ2-5; D assignment may be TRBD1 or TRBD2 (6 bases each). The CDR3 runs 13 residues. Trimming cost V 0 bases and J 3 bases, with 8 bases left between them. Looked up from germline, CDR1 is DFQATT and CDR2 is SNEGSKA (reference sequence). Here the CDR3 DNA reads TGCAGTGCTAGAGAGGGGGGCGAAGAGACCCAGTACTTC. Translated: CSAREGGEETQYF.

The chain is built from TRBV20-1 and TRBJ2-3, with TRBD2 matching over 8 bases. J was trimmed by 6 bases and V by 5 bases; bases with no gene match: 16. The germline V gene has CDR1 DFQATT and CDR2 SNEGSKA (reference sequence). The CDR3 covers 16 residues. CDR3 bases: TGCAGTGCTTTTTCGTCCCTAGCGGGCGGAAAGGATACGCAGTATTTT. Its translation is CSAFSSLAGGKDTQYF.

The chain recombines TRBV7-2 with TRBJ2-3; 7 bases are shared with TRBD2. Germline CDR1 SGHTA, CDR2 FQGNSA. With V trimmed by 1 base and J by 7 bases, 14 bases remained unmatched. The length of the CDR3 is 17 residues. The CDR3 nucleotides are TGTGCCAGCAGCTTAGTGGGGTCGGGACTAAGATCTCATACGCAGTATTTT. This codes for CASSLVGSGLRSHTQYF.

This clonotype occurred a few times. V gene TRBV7-8 combines with J gene TRBJ2-5, with 10 bases aligning to TRBD2. Germline V lookup: CDR1 SGHVS, CDR2 FQNEAQ. J lost 11 bases, V lost 5 bases, and 17 bases had no gene match. The CDR3 consists of 16 residues. CDR3 nucleotides: TGTGCCAGCAGCCGATATCTAGCGGGGGTAAGCAATGAGCAGTACTTC. Residues: CASSRYLAGVSNEQYF.

This clonotype was seen only a few times. This chain links TRBV5-1 with TRBJ2-1; no reliable D call. CDR3 length: 15 amino acids. V lost 0 bases and J 5 bases, leaving 12 bases between the germline ends. CDR1 is SGHRS and CDR2 is YFSETQ in the germline V gene. The CDR3 spells CASSLEAGQHNEQFF. The CDR3 DNA reads TGCGCCAGCAGCTTGGAGGCAGGTCAGCACAATGAGCAGTTCTTC.

This clonotype was counted at least ten times. CDR3 nucleotide sequence: TGTGCCAGCAGTTTAGGGACAGGGGACACCTACAATGAGCAGTTCTTC. Protein sequence: CASSLGTGDTYNEQFF. This sequence joins TRBV12-3 or TRBV12-4 and TRBJ2-1, with TRBD1 matching 9 bases. CDR3 length: 16 residues. V gave up 1 base and J gave up 2 bases; unmatched junction bases: 3.

The V gene is TRBV15, the J gene TRBJ2-1; D is unresolved. The end of the DNA fits TRBJ2-7 better, so the J call may be wrong. The germline V gene encodes CDR1 LNHNV and CDR2 YYDKDF (reference sequence). This CDR3 comprises 15 residues. The CDR3 DNA sequence: TGTGCCACCAGCAGAGATAAGTCCAGCTACAATGAGCAGTACTTC. Protein product: CATSRDKSSYNEQYF.

This clonotype was counted only a few times. The chain employs TRBV12-3 or TRBV12-4 and TRBJ2-7; tentatively, D is TRBD2 (6 bases). The CDR3 length is 16 residues. The V end was cut by 3 bases, the J end by 7 bases, with 22 bases between. CDR3 residues: CASSFGLRGSYNEQYF. The CDR3 nucleotides read TGTGCCAGCAGTTTTGGGTTGCGGGGATCTTACAATGAGCAGTACTTC.

This clonotype has more than one count but fewer than ten. In nucleotides, the CDR3 is TGTGCCAGCACGCGGGGGGGCCTCGACAATGAGCAGTACTTC. Encoded protein: CASTRGGLDNEQYF. This chain links TRBV9 with TRBJ2-7; TRBD2 matches 9 bases. Trimming took 6 bases from V and 7 from J; bases not matched to a gene: 11. CDR1 SGDLS and CDR2 YYNGEE come from the germline V gene. The CDR3 totals 14 residues.

This chain connects TRBV29-1 to TRBJ2-4; the match to TRBD2 covers 14 bases. TRBJ2-7 explains the end of the DNA better; the J call may be wrong. Germline V gene sequence: CDR1 SQVTM, CDR2 ANQGSEA. The CDR3 spans 20 residues. CDR3 bases: TGCAGCGTTGAAGATCCAACCGAGAATGGGACTAGCGGGAGTCCCTACGAGCAGTACTTC. Protein sequence: CSVEDPTENGTSGSPYEQYF.

This clonotype has only a few counts. This rearrangement joins TRBV20-1 to TRBJ1-1; D is undetermined. V lost 2 bases and J lost 4, with 8 bases in between. The CDR3 is made up of 12 amino acids. Germline CDR1 reads DFQATT; CDR2 reads SNEGSKA (reference sequence). CDR3 in amino acids: CSARHEGTEAFF. In DNA form, the CDR3 reads TGCAGTGCTAGACACGAGGGCACTGAAGCTTTCTTT.

Remarks on this clonotype: Mismatch with germline at one junction end may stem from a read error. This chain links TRBV4-3 with TRBJ1-3, with TRBD1 as a possible D gene (6 bases). The germline gives CDR1 LGHNA, CDR2 YSLEER. There are 15 residues in the CDR3. The CDR3 DNA sequence: TGCGCCAGCCGGCGGACAGTCGGCTCTGGAAGCACCATATATTTT. Its protein is CASRRTVGSGSTIYF.

Only one count was recorded for this clonotype. The chain links TRBV28 to TRBJ1-2; possible D gene TRBD1, 5 bases. Germline loops: CDR1 MDHEN, CDR2 SYDVKM. Trimming stripped 2 bases from V and 3 bases from J, with 16 bases between. This CDR3 is 16 amino acids long. The CDR3, as DNA: TGTGCCAGCAGTTTACCCGAGGGAACAGGCTACTATGGCTACACCTTC. It specifies CASSLPEGTGYYGYTF.

This clonotype has just a few counts. The chain joins TRBV12-3 or TRBV12-4 to TRBJ2-7; D is possibly TRBD1 (6 bases). Trimming took off 6 bases at V and 6 bases at J, with 12 bases between the two ends. The length of the CDR3 is 12 residues. CDR3 in amino acids: CASRTSGVEQYF. CDR3 sequence (DNA): TGTGCCAGCAGGACCTCAGGGGTCGAGCAGTACTTC.